A single sample is the source of the 4 T cell receptor beta chains below, sequenced in a study of shared clonotypes between healthy human individuals. This table comes from immunoSEQ multiplex PCR, and its TCRdb copy is limited to in-frame clones, with some not included. The table lists roughly 2.5 million clones, around 94% of them singletons, with about 0.13% in the top ten. The sequencing input was naive CD4+ T cells sorted from blood. The subset: CD45RA+ positively selected. All receptors come from a man younger than 35 in good health.

For this clone: Other nucleotide sequences in the sample specify the same CDR3. This CDR3 reads CASSDGVTYEQYF. The CDR3 DNA sequence: TGTGCCAGCAGTGATGGGGTAACCTACGAGCAGTACTTC. J is TRBJ2-7 and V is TRBV2; D is unresolved. V was pared by 3 bases and J by 2 bases, with 8 bases between. This CDR3 comprises 13 residues. The germline CDR1 and CDR2 sequences are SNHLY and FYNNEI.

This chain connects TRBV30 to TRBJ2-5; D might be TRBD2 (6 bases). This CDR3 has 13 amino acids. Trimming pared 3 bases from V and 4 bases from J, leaving 12 bases between. Per the germline V gene, CDR1 is GTSNPN and CDR2 is SVGIG (reference sequence). The chain's CDR3 is CAWRGGILETQYF. CDR3 sequence (DNA): TGTGCCTGGAGGGGCGGGATACTAGAGACCCAGTACTTC.

The rearrangement uses TRBV30 and TRBJ2-1; D not resolved. CDR1 and CDR2 (germline): GTSNPN, SVGIG (reference sequence). The CDR3 loop spans 12 amino acids. The V and J ends lost 2 bases and 6 bases respectively, with 8 bases between them. The CDR3 nucleotides are TGTGCCTGGAGTCACGTTTCCAATGAGCAGTTCTTC. Amino acids: CAWSHVSNEQFF.

V and J are TRBV19 and TRBJ1-5, with 7 nucleotides matching TRBD1. CDR1 is LNHDA and CDR2 is SQIVND in the germline V gene (reference sequence). This CDR3 has 16 amino acids. V was pared by 4 bases and J by 0 bases, with 6 bases of the junction left unmatched. The chain's CDR3 is CASSKYGQASNQPQHF. Written as DNA, the CDR3 is TGTGCCAGTAGTAAGTATGGACAGGCTAGCAATCAGCCCCAGCATTTT.